This entry concerns a single TCR beta chain. Its specific antigen is unknown. Base qualities are not provided; no much larger clone lies one nucleotide away. This specimen comes from a study of blood T cell repertoires in COVID-19 (TCRdb year 2020). About the investigation overall: Samples from collaborators originated in the United States, Italy and Spain and spanned both the acute and convalescent phases of COVID-19. The prospective study material was composed of cDNA or gDNA derived from T cells, B-cell-depleted T cells, or PBMCs. The dataset comprised deeply sampled blood TCRbeta repertoires from subjects exposed to, actively infected with, or recovered from COVID-19. The repertoires were released in a freely available public database meant as a resource for research on the immune response to SARS-CoV-2. Samples came from the ongoing ImmuneRACE study (first 160 participants) plus 1,254 subjects from 6 global collaborators. The sample metadata nearly always contained a de-identified subject ID, COVID-19 status, age in years and sex. Where HLA class I and class II types were available, the types were taken from metadata supplied by the sample provider, not from assay-based typing. General conclusions and limits of the study: The quantity of clinical and demographic metadata differed by source and by participant and was supplied without curation.

Enrolling through a virtual design, the prospective study's participants ranged in age from roughly 18 to 89 years and lived across about two dozen United States geographic areas. In the prospective study, participants were assigned to cohorts based on the clinical history participants reported in a screening survey and a study questionnaire. A participant counted as exposed if, within 2 weeks of entering the study, that participant had been in contact with someone who had a PCR-confirmed or clinician-diagnosed COVID-19 case. In the prospective study, mobile phlebotomists collected whole blood, serum and a nasopharyngeal or oropharyngeal swab from each participant. Additional blood draws and questionnaires over an approximately 2-month period could optionally be provided by prospective study participants. Blood samples from the prospective study were shipped frozen or at room temperature prior to DNA extraction.

The CDR3 contains 17 residues, cysteine and phenylalanine counted. The DNA shown is the 51-base CDR3, in frame from base 1. Relative to germline, V is 6 bases shorter and J is 0 bases shorter, with 20 bases between their ends. The germline V gene sets CDR1 to ENHRY and CDR2 to SYGVKD. TCRbeta CDR3 regions were amplified from genomic DNA by means of the immunoSEQ Assay, a bias-controlled multiplex PCR. Processing in the source paper ran as follows. The number of nucleated cells in each sample was estimated from the amplification of reference gene primers within the assay. To quantify the absolute abundance of each unique TCRbeta CDR3 rearrangement, sequence reads were collapsed and filtered. Productive Simpson clonality was computed per sample as the square root of Simpson's diversity index over productive rearrangements. What TCRdb holds here is the immuneACCESS table cut down to in-frame rearrangements. Part of the clones is not present; checked against another copy, under half of the missing clones reflect an unresolved V gene, and the others are unexplained. That table is the source of V, J and clone size, and D and trimming were worked out from the DNA. The sample records roughly 320,000 clones, 85% to 95% of which are singletons. Clones ranked in the top ten supply roughly 3.9% of the sample.

The chain is made from TRBV10-3 and TRBJ1-1; TRBD1 is a weak D gene call, 6 bases matching. The clonotype was recovered from a woman aged 30 to 39 who had been exposed to COVID-19. Sequencing input: PBMCs or T cells enriched from blood (not recorded which). The CDR3 has the sequence CAIRGSQGYLMNTEAFF. The nucleotides are TGTGCCATCAGGGGATCACAGGGATACTTAATGAACACTGAAGCTTTCTTT.